Sequencing of this T cell receptor beta chain was carried out in a study of cytomegalovirus exposure and HLA in healthy donors. The study's findings and limits: The classifier was said to identify cytomegalovirus status with high specificity and sensitivity.

60 Vbeta and 13 Jbeta primers were used in PCR. Sequencing used immunoSEQ multiplex PCR; TCRdb keeps in-frame clones, though not all of them. Of about 200,000 clones listed, around 88% are singletons. As to this clone: Antigen: not known.

Unrecorded immune exposures were likely, despite nominal health at sampling. This TCR was recovered from a woman aged 25 to 45 in good health and CMV-seronegative. Sequencing input: PBMCs.

The CDR3 bases are TGCGCCAGCGCTAGCGGACCAAGACCCTACGAGCAGTACTTC. Protein sequence: CASASGPRPYEQYF. This sequence joins TRBV5-1 and TRBJ2-7; 7 nucleotides agree with TRBD2. The CDR3 has 14 amino acids. Germline CDR1 SGHRS, CDR2 YFSETQ. V shed 7 bases and J 2 bases; nucleotides not matched to a gene: 9.